This T cell receptor (beta chain) emerged from a study of long-term antiretroviral therapy in people with HIV. CDR1 and CDR2 (germline): MNHNS, SASEGT. Trimming stripped 3 bases from V and 5 bases from J, with 10 bases between. The CDR3 is made up of 13 amino acids. Survey level was the resolution at which the v3.0 immunoSEQ assay ran. Assay used: immunoSEQ multiplex PCR; TCRdb lists only in-frame clones, some missing. Here the sample spans around 43,000 clones, approximately 94% being singletons. From each donor, at least one pre-ART PBMC sample and at least two post-ART PBMC samples were obtained. Cryopreserved PBMC numbered about 1-10 million per sample before DNA extraction. To note about this clone: Its antigen is not known.

Study conclusions and caveats: Post-treatment diversity went higher with ART but stayed below transplant donor controls.

This chain connects TRBV6-1 to TRBJ1-1, with D maybe TRBD1 (5 bases). This sequence originates from a man aged 25-45 years with HIV. The sequenced sample was unsorted PBMCs, obtained roughly 9.5 years after starting antiretroviral therapy. Written as DNA, the CDR3 is TGTGCCAGCAGTGACCAAGGGGTTACTGAAGCTTTCTTT. Its translation is CASSDQGVTEAFF.